The present TCR beta chain was sequenced within a study of shared clonotypes between healthy human individuals. There are a few counts of this clone. Assay used: immunoSEQ multiplex PCR; TCRdb lists only in-frame clones, some missing. The table has around 480,000 clones, 75% to 80% seen once. Per germline, CDR1 LNHNV and CDR2 YYDKDF (reference sequence). This CDR3 has 15 residues. Trimming took off 5 bases at V and 0 bases at J, with 11 bases between the two ends. Sequencing was performed on PBMCs. The source of this sequence is a woman aged 40 to 50 in good health. Some clones in this sample may be carry-over from other donors' samples. The V and J genes are TRBV15 and TRBJ2-1; D unresolved. CDR3: CATSLGLGSYNEQFF. The CDR3 DNA follows: TGTGCCACCAGCTTGGGCCTAGGCTCCTACAATGAGCAGTTCTTC.